Reported below is one TCR beta chain. The source of the sample is a study of CD8 T cells in Susac syndrome. An amount of RNA that ranged from about 0.45 to 1 ug was reverse transcribed with random hexamers. TCRdb recomputed calls from the immunoSEQ multiplex PCR reads with MiXCR, one row per CDR3 protein. This table has roughly 80,000 distinct CDR3 sequences, roughly 94% appearing once. The healthy controls were matched to patients by age and sex. Germline V CDR1 and CDR2: SGDLS, YYNGEE. The V end lost 3 bases, the J end lost 6 bases, and 16 bases lay between the germline ends. The CDR3 is 15 amino acids.

This clonotype was sampled from a human donor in good health. J is TRBJ2-1 and V is TRBV9; tentative D call: TRBD1 (5 bases). The sequenced material came from CD8+ T cells from PBMCs. The CDR3 reads CASSEGSLTGNEQFF. The CDR3 DNA reads as TGTGCCAGCAGCGAGGGCTCCCTAACAGGCAATGAGCAGTTCTTC.